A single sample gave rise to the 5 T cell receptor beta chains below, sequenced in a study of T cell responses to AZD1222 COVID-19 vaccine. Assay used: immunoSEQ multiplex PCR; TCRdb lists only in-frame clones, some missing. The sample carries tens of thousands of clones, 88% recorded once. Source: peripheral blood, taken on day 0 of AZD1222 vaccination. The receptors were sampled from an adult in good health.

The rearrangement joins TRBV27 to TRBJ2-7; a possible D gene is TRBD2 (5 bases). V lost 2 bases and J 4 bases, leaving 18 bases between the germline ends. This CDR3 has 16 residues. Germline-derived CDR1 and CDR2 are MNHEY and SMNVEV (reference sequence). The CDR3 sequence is CASSLILPGNGYEQYF. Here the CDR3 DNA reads TGTGCCAGCAGTTTAATCCTTCCGGGAAACGGGTACGAGCAGTACTTC.

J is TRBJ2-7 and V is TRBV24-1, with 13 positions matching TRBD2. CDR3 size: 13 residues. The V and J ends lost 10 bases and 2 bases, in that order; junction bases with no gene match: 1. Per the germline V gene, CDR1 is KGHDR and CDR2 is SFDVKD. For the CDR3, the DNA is TGTGCCACTGGGACTAGCGGGACCTACGAGCAGTACTTC. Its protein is CATGTSGTYEQYF.

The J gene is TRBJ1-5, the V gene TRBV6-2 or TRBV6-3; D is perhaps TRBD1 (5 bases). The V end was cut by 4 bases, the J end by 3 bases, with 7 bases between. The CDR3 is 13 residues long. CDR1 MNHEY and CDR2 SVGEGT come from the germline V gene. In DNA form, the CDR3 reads TGTGCCAGCAGTTGGACATCCAATCAGCCCCAGCATTTT. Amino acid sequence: CASSWTSNQPQHF.

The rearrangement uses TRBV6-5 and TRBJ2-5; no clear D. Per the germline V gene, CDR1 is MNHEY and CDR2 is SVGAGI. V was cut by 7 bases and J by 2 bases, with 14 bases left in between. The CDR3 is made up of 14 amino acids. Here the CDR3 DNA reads TGTGCCAGCAAGTTGGGCAACGCTCAAGAGACCCAGTACTTC. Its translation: CASKLGNAQETQYF.

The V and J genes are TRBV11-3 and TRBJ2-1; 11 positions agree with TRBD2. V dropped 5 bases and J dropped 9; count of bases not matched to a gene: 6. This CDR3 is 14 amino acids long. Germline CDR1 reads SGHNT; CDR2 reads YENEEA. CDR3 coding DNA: TGTGCCAGCAGCGTTAGCGGGAGGGCCGTTGAGCAGTTCTTC. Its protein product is CASSVSGRAVEQFF. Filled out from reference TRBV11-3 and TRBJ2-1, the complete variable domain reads EAGVVQSPRYKIIEKKQPVAFWCNPISGHNTLYWYLQNLGQGPELLIRYENEEAVDDSQLPKDRFSAERLKGVDSTLKIQPAELGDSAVYLCASSVSGRAVEQFFGPGTRLTVL.